Listed below are T cell receptor beta chains from one sample, sequenced in a study of T cells expressing NK-cell markers. TCRdb reworked the 5' RACE reads into one entry per CDR3 protein, no DNA. In all, the sample yields 130,000 to 150,000 distinct CDR3 sequences. Sequences were obtained from blood T cells: a sorted CD56 or NKG2C T cell subset, CD4+ or CD8+ T cells, or bulk PBMC T cells (not recorded which). The receptors were gathered from a man aged 18-30 years in good health. Both conserved end residues are part of each CDR3.

TRBJ2-3,TRBV19,CASRGTGVDTQYF
TRBJ1-2,TRBV7-9,CASSLGDGRRRGGYTF
TRBJ2-2,TRBV2,CASTTLLNTGELFF
TRBJ1-1,TRBV15,CATRQVNTEAFF
TRBJ2-3,TRBV20-1,CSAMDSQSGDTQYF
TRBJ2-5,TRBV6-5,CASSYSLLERETEETQYF
TRBJ2-7,TRBV29-1,CSVAGLAGPNEQYF
TRBJ2-5,TRBV4-3,CASSQDELAQETQYF
TRBJ1-5,TRBV7-6,CASSLASGEYSNQPQHF
TRBJ2-7,TRBV29-1,CSVSGSNYEQYF
TRBJ2-1,TRBV28,CASSLWTGTSGDYNEQFF
TRBJ1-2,TRBV14,CASSQGGRSYGYTF
TRBJ1-4,TRBV12-3/TRBV12-4,CASSLIQEGKLFF
TRBJ2-3,TRBV28,CASTGDSYTDTQYF
TRBJ2-1,TRBV6-2/TRBV6-3,CASKARDWREQFF
TRBJ2-3,TRBV14,CASSQGTLASGREDTQYF
TRBJ2-1,TRBV10-3,CAISDGTSSYNEQFF
TRBJ2-7,TRBV7-6,CASSLGGQGAYEQYF
TRBJ2-1,TRBV10-3,CAISESTREGRDEQFF
TRBJ2-3,TRBV6-2/TRBV6-3,CASSYSEMRASVIDTQYF
TRBJ2-5,TRBV7-7,CASSPLLARQETQYF
TRBJ1-2,TRBV12-3/TRBV12-4,CASSSWEGYTF
TRBJ2-1,TRBV19,CASSMKWDLGNEQFF
TRBJ2-5,TRBV12-3/TRBV12-4,CASSPRLETQYF
TRBJ2-1,TRBV4-3,CASSQTSGRAHEQFF
TRBJ2-1,TRBV2,CASSDYSGSSYNEQFF
TRBJ2-1,TRBV7-8,CASSWGEGGSYNEQFF
TRBJ2-1,TRBV7-8,CASSLGPSAYNEQFF
TRBJ1-2,TRBV15,CATSREYGANYGYTF
TRBJ1-5,TRBV27,CASGYGIFQPQHF
TRBJ2-6,TRBV14,CASSQEWVNGANVLTF
TRBJ1-2,TRBV7-8,CASSSVSGDDYGYTF
TRBJ2-3,TRBV5-4,CASSPGERELDTQYF
TRBJ2-3,TRBV27,CASRLVSLRFGTDTQYF
TRBJ2-7,TRBV29-1,CSVSRGQGSYEQYF
TRBJ2-1,TRBV15,CATSRDYVGLAGDYNEQFF
TRBJ2-3,TRBV19,CASKSTPLTDTQYF
TRBJ2-1,TRBV2,CANGQAYNEQFF
TRBJ2-5,TRBV19,CATKEGLGFETQYF
TRBJ1-5,TRBV20-1,CSARSDREHQPQHF
TRBJ2-6,TRBV2,CAGGAGLSGANVLTF
TRBJ2-4,TRBV28,CASSPTTENIQYF
TRBJ1-6,TRBV6-5,CASSSDRTLHF
TRBJ2-2,TRBV5-4,CASGPTGELFF
TRBJ2-7,TRBV29-1,CSVETGLAGDYEQYF